This T cell receptor beta chain is from a study of T cell responses to AZD1222 COVID-19 vaccine. About the research overall: Pooled samples include second doses given at about 4 or 12 weeks.

A note on this clone: Its antigen is still unknown.

Per the germline V gene, CDR1 is SGHNT and CDR2 is YYREEE (reference sequence). Trimming removed 0 bases from V and 5 bases from J, with 8 bases in between. The CDR3 is 13 residues long. Study-wide results and limits: At baseline, seropositivity was found in only six or seven AZD1222 recipients. Dominant at 160-218 and 743-854, vaccine-associated CD4 TCRs also spanned spike. White British donors predominated, females outnumbered males, and clonal diversity was possibly underestimated.

Sequencing was performed with immunoSEQ multiplex PCR; in TCRdb, only in-frame clones are kept and a portion is missing. The table lists 75,000 to 90,000 clones, about 85% of them singletons. The TCR sequence derives from an adult in good health. The sample here was peripheral blood, taken on day 0 of AZD1222 vaccination. This chain links TRBV5-4 with TRBJ2-5; D gene unclear. DNA of the CDR3: TGTGCCAGCAGCTTGGACAGCCCGGAGACCCAGTACTTC. Residues: CASSLDSPETQYF.